Listed below are T cell receptor beta chains from one sample, sequenced in a study of shared clonotypes between healthy human individuals. TCRdb's copy holds only in-frame clones and misses some; the assay was immunoSEQ multiplex PCR. Of roughly 2,300,000 clones in the sample, approximately 90% are singletons; the top ten hold 0.37%. The source material was naive CD4+ T cells from PBMCs. The source is a man aged 18 to 30 in good health. Some clones in this sample may be carry-over from other donors' samples. Each CDR3 is given with its conserved first and last residue. Each record gives: J gene, CDR3 length, V gene, clone size, D gene, CDR3 DNA, CDR3 protein. D genes are given only for firm matches. Not every row has a clone size; where given, it reads once, few, many or a size class.

>TRBJ2-1|15|TRBV5-1|NA|NA
TGCGCCAGCAGTTCCCAAAATAGACTAGGGGATGAGCAGTTCTTC
CASSSQNRLGDEQFF
>TRBJ2-5|13|TRBV15|NA|NA
TGTGCCACCAGCAGCGGGCGTGGAGAGACCCAGTACTTC
CATSSGRGETQYF
>TRBJ2-5|15|TRBV5-1|NA|NA
TGCGCCAGCAGCGGACCACAGGGCGGGACGGAGACCCAGTACTTC
CASSGPQGGTETQYF
>TRBJ2-3|21|TRBV1|NA|NA
TGCACCAGCAGCCAATGGGAGGGACTAGCGGGACCCCACTCTAGCACAGATACGCAGTATTTT
CTSSQWEGLAGPHSSTDTQYF
>TRBJ2-7|14|TRBV13|NA|NA
TGTGCCAGCAGCTTACGACGCGACTCCTACGAGCAGTACTTC
CASSLRRDSYEQYF
>TRBJ2-1|14|TRBV7-8|NA|NA
TGTGCCAGCAGCTTAGCGGCTAGTAGGGGTGAGCAGTTCTTC
CASSLAASRGEQFF
>TRBJ2-3|14|TRBV29-1|NA|TRBD2
TGCAGCGTTGGGACTAGCGCGAGCACAGATACGCAGTATTTT
CSVGTSASTDTQYF
>TRBJ1-3|15|TRBV18|once|NA
TGTGCCAGCTCACCAAGTCAGGGCTCTGGAAACACCATATATTTT
CASSPSQGSGNTIYF
>TRBJ1-1|15|TRBV5-4|few|NA
TGTGCCAGCAGCTTGGCAGAGGGAGGGAACACTGAAGCTTTCTTT
CASSLAEGGNTEAFF
>TRBJ2-1|13|TRBV7-3|few|NA
TGTGCCAGCAGCTTAGGAGGACATAATGAGCAGTTCTTC
CASSLGGHNEQFF
>TRBJ1-3|16|TRBV4-2|NA|NA
TGTGCCAGCAGCCCCCCTGAAGGGGAACCTGGAAACACCATATATTTT
CASSPPEGEPGNTIYF
>TRBJ1-1|17|TRBV5-1|once|NA
TGCGCCAGCAGGTGGGGAACCTGGGGTACCTTGAACACTGAAGCTTTCTTT
CASRWGTWGTLNTEAFF
>TRBJ2-1|16|TRBV5-1|NA|TRBD2
TGCGCCAGCAGCTTGTTTTCTAGCGGGACCCAGAGCGAGCAGTTCTTC
CASSLFSSGTQSEQFF
>TRBJ2-1|17|TRBV10-1|NA|TRBD2
TGCGCCAGCAGTGAAGGAAGGCGGGAGGCAACCTACAATGAGCAGTTCTTC
CASSEGRREATYNEQFF
>TRBJ1-2|15|TRBV6-1|NA|NA
TGTGCCAGCAGTGAACAGGGTTTTGGCCCCTATGGCTACACCTTC
CASSEQGFGPYGYTF
>TRBJ2-1|18|TRBV5-4|NA|NA
TGTGCCAGCAGCTCGAAGGGGGGGAGAACGTTGGTGGCTAATGAGCAGTTCTTC
CASSSKGGRTLVANEQFF
>TRBJ2-3|14|TRBV30|NA|NA
TGTGCCTGGACGGTCCCCTCGGGGACAGATACGCAGTATTTT
CAWTVPSGTDTQYF
>TRBJ2-5|15|TRBV6-1|once|TRBD2
TGTGCCAGCAGTGGGACTAGCGGGAGCCAAGAGACCCAGTACTTC
CASSGTSGSQETQYF
>TRBJ1-1|13|TRBV30|NA|NA
TGTGCCTGGAGTGTAATCTGGGGAACTGAAGCTTTCTTT
CAWSVIWGTEAFF
>TRBJ1-3|16|TRBV9|NA|NA
TGTGCCAGCAGCGCGGGGACGCGAGGGACGGAGAACACCATATATTTT
CASSAGTRGTENTIYF
>TRBJ2-1|12|TRBV29-1|NA|NA
TGCAGCGGGTGGCAGGGTATCGATGAGCAGTTCTTC
CSGWQGIDEQFF
>TRBJ2-3|16|TRBV5-1|NA|NA
TGCGCCAGCAGCGGGCGGACCGATTCTAGCACAGATACGCAGTATTTT
CASSGRTDSSTDTQYF
>TRBJ2-7|13|TRBV6-1|NA|NA
TGTGCCAGCAGTGAATTTCTCCTTTACGAGCAGTACTTC
CASSEFLLYEQYF
>TRBJ2-5|13|TRBV19|once|NA
TGTGCCAGTAGTATGGGGGTATTGGAGACCCAGTACTTC
CASSMGVLETQYF
>TRBJ2-5|11|TRBV28|NA|NA
TGTGCCAGCAGTTCACAGGAGACCCAGTACTTC
CASSSQETQYF